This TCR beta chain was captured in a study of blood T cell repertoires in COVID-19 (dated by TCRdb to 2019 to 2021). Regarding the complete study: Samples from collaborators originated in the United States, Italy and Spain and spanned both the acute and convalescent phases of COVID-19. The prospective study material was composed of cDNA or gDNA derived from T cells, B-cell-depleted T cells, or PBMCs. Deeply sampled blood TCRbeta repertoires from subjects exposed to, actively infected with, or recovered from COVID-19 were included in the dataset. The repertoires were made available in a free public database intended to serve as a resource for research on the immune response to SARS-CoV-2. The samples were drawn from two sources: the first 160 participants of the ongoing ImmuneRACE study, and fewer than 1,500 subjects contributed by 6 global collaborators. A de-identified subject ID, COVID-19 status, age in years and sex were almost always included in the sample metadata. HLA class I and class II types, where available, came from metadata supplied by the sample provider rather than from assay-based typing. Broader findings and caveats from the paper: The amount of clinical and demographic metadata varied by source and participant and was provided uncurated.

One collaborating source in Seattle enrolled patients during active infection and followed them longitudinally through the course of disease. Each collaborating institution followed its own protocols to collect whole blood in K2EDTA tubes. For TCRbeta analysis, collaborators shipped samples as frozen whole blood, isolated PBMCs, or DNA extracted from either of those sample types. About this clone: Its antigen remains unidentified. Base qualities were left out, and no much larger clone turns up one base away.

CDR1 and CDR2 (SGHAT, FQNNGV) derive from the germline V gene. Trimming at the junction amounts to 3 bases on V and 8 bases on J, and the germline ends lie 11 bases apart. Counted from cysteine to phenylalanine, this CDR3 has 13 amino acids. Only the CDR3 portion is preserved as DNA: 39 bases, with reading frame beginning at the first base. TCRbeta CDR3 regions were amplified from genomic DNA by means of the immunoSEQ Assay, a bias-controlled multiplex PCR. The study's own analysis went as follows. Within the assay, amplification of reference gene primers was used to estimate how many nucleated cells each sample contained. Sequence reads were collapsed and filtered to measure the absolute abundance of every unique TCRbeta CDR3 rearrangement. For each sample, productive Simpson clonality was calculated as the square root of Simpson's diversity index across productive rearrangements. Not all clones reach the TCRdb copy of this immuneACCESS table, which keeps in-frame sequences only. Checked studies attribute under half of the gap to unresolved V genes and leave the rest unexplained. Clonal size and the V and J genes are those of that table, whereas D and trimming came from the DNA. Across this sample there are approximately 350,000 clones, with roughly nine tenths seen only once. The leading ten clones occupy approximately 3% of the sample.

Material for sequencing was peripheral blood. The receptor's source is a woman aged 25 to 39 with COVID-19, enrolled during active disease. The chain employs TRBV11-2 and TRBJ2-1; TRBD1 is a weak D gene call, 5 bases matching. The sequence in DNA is TGTGCCAGCAGCTTGGAAAAGGGGTATGAGCAGTTCTTC. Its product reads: CASSLEKGYEQFF. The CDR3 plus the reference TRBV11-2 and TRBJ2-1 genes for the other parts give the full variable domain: EAGVAQSPRYKIIEKRQSVAFWCNPISGHATLYWYQQILGQGPKLLIQFQNNGVVDDSQLPKDRFSAERLKGVDSTLKIQPAKLEDSAVYLCASSLEKGYEQFFGPGTRLTVL.